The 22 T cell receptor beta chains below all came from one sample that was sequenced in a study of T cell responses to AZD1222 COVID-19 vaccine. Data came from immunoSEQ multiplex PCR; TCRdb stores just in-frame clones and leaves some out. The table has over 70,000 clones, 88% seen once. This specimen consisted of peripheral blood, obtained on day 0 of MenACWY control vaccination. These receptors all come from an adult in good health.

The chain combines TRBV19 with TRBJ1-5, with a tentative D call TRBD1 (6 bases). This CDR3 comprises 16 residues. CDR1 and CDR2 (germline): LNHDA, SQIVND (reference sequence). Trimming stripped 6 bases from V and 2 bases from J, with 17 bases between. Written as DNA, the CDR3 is TGTGCCAGTAGCCCCGGAGGGGGTGACGGCAATCAGCCCCAGCATTTT. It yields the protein CASSPGGGDGNQPQHF.

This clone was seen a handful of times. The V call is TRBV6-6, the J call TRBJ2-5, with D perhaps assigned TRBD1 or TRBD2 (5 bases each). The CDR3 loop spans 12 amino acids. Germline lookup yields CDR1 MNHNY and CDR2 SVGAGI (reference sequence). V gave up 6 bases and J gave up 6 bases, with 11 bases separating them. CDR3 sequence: CASSRDGKTQYF. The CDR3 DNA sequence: TGTGCCAGCAGCCGGGACGGGAAGACCCAGTACTTC.

The CDR3 DNA is TGCGCCAGCAGCCTCGAGGACGGGTCCTCCTACGAGCAGTACTTC. Translating gives CASSLEDGSSYEQYF. This chain connects TRBV4-1 to TRBJ2-7; no clear D gene. CDR3 length: 15 residues. Germline values: CDR1 MGHRA, CDR2 YSYEKL. V lost 4 bases, J lost 0 bases, and 13 bases lay in between.

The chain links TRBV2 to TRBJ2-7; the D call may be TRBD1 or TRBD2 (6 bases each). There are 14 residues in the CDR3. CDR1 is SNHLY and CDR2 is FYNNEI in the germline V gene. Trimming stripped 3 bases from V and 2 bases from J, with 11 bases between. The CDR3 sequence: CASSDIRGAYEQYF. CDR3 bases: TGTGCCAGCAGTGATATAAGGGGGGCCTACGAGCAGTACTTC.

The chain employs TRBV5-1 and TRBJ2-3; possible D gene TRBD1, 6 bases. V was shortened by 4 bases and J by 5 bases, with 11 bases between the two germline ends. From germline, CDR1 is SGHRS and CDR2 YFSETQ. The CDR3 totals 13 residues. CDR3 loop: CASSGTGLDTQYF. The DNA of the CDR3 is TGCGCCAGCAGCGGAACAGGGTTAGATACGCAGTATTTT.

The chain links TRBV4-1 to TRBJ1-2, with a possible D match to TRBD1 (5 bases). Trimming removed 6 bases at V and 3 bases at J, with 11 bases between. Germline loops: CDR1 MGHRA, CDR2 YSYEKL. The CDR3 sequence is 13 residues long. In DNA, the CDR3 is TGCGCCAGCAGTCATGACAGCCACTATGGCTACACCTTC. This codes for CASSHDSHYGYTF.

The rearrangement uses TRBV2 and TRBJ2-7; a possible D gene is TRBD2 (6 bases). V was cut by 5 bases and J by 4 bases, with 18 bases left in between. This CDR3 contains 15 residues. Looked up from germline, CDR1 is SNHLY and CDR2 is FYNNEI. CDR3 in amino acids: CASSREGSGLYEQYF. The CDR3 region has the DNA TGTGCCAGCAGTCGCGAGGGATCAGGACTATACGAGCAGTACTTC. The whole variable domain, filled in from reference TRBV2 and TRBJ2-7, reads EPEVTQTPSHQVTQMGQEVILRCVPISNHLYFYWYRQILGQKVEFLVSFYNNEISEKSEIFDDQFSVERPDGSNFTLKIRSTKLEDSAMYFCASSREGSGLYEQYFGPGTRLTVT.

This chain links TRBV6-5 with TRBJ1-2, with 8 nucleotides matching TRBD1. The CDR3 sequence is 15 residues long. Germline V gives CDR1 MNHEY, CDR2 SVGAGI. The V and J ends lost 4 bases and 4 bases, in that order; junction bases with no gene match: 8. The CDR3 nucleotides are TGTGCCAGCAGTTCCCCATTAACAGGGGGCTATGGCTACACCTTC. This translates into CASSSPLTGGYGYTF.

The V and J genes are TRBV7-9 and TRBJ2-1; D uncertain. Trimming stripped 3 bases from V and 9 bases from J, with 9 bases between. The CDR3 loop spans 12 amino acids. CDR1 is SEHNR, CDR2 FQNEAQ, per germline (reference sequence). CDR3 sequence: CASSLVSIEQFF. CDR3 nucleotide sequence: TGTGCCAGCAGCTTGGTGTCGATTGAGCAGTTCTTC.

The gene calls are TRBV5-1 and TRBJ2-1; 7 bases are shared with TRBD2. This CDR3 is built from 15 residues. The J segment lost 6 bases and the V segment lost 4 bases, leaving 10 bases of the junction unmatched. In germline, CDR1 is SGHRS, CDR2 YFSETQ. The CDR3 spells CASSPLAGVGNEQFF. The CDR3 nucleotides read TGCGCCAGCAGCCCACTCGCGGGGGTGGGCAATGAGCAGTTCTTC.

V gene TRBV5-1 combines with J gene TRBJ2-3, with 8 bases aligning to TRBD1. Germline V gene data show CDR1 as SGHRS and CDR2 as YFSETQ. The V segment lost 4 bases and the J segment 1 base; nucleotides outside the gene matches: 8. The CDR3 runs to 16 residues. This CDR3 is CASSPGQGRGTDTQYF. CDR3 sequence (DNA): TGCGCCAGCAGCCCTGGACAGGGACGGGGCACAGATACGCAGTATTTT.

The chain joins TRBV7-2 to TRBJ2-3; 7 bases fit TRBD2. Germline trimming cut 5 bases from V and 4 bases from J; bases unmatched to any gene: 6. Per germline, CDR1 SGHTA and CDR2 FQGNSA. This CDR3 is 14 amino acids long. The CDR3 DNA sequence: TGTGCCAGCAGCCCGCGGGACTACTCAGATACGCAGTATTTT. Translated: CASSPRDYSDTQYF.

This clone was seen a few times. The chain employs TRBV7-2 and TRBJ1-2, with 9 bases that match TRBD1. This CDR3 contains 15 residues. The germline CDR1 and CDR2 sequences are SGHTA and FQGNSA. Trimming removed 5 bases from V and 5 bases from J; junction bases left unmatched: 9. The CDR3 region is CASSPHRGQGYGYTF. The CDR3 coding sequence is TGTGCCAGCAGCCCCCACCGCGGACAGGGGTATGGCTACACCTTC.

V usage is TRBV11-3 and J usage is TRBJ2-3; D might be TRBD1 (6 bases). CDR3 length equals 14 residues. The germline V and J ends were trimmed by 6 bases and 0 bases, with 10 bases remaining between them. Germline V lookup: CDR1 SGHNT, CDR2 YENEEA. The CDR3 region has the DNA TGTGCCAGCAGTTCAGGGGATAGCACAGATACGCAGTATTTT. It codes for CASSSGDSTDTQYF.

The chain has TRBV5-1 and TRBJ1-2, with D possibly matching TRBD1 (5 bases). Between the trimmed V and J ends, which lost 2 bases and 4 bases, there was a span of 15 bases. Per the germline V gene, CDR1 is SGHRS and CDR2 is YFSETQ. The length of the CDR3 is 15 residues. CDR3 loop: CASSFTGDSSYGYTF. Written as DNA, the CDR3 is TGCGCCAGCAGCTTCACAGGAGACTCAAGCTATGGCTACACCTTC.

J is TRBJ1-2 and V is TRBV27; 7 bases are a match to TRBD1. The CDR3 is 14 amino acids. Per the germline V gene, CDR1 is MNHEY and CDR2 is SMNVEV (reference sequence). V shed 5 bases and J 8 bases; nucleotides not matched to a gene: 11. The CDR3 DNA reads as TGTGCCAGCAGTCAAAACAGGGGAGAAAAGGGCTACACCTTC. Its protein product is CASSQNRGEKGYTF.

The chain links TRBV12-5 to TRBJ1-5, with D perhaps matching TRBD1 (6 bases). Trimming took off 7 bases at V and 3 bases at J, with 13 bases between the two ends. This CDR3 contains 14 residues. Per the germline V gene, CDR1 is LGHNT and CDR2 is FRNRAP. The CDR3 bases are TGTGCTAGTGCCCTCGGGGGGCTCAATCAGCCCCAGCATTTT. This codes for CASALGGLNQPQHF.

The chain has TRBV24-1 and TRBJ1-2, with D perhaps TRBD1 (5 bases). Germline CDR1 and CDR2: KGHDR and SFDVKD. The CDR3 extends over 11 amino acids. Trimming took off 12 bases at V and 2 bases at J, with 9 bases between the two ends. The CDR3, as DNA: TGTGCCCCGGCAGGGAACTATGGCTACACCTTC. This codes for CAPAGNYGYTF.

The CDR3: CASSLESQATEAFF. The DNA for the CDR3 is TGCGCCAGCAGCTTGGAGAGTCAGGCCACTGAAGCTTTCTTT. The chain couples TRBV5-1 to TRBJ1-1; unclear D gene. Trimming removed 0 bases from V and 4 bases from J, with 10 bases in between. The germline V gene encodes CDR1 SGHRS and CDR2 YFSETQ. The CDR3 length is 14 residues.

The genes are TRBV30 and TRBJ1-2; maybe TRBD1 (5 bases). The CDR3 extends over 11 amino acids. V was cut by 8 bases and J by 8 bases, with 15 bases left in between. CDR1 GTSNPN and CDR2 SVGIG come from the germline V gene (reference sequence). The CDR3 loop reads CAQSGVFGYTF. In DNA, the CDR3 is TGTGCCCAATCGGGGGTGTTCGGCTACACCTTC.

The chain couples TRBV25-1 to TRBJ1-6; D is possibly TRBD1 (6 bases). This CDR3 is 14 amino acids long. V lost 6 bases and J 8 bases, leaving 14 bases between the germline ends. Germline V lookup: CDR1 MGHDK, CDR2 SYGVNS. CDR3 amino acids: CASSVTGSHSPLHF. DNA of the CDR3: TGTGCCAGCAGCGTTACAGGGAGTCATTCACCCCTCCACTTT.

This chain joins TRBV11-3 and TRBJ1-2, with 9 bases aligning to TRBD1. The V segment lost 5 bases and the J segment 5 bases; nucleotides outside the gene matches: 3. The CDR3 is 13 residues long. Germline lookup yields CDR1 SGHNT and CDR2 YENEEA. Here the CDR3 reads CASSHDRGYGYTF. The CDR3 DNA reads TGTGCCAGCAGCCACGACAGGGGGTATGGCTACACCTTC.